This T cell receptor (beta chain) was retrieved from a study of shared clonotypes between healthy human individuals. Study-wide context: CD4 naive and CD4 memory each took three plates per donor, while CD8 naive took two and CD8 memory one.

Sequenced by immunoSEQ multiplex PCR; TCRdb stores in-frame clones only, minus some. The profile shows over 1.4 million clones, roughly 95% of them singletons. General study points: On the whole, naive subsets had larger estimated richness than memory subsets had.

The CDR3 extends over 16 amino acids. J was trimmed by 0 bases and V by 5 bases; bases with no gene match: 6. Germline CDR1 is SGHTA and CDR2 is FQGNSA. With regard to this clone: Antigen: not known.

The V gene is TRBV7-2, the J gene TRBJ1-5; TRBD1 matches at 8 bases. Sequenced sample: naive CD4+ T cells sorted from blood. Documented subset: CD45RA+ positively selected. The source of this sequence is a man aged 30-40 years in good health. The CDR3 DNA sequence: TGTGCCAGCAGCAGACAGGGGAGCTATAGCAATCAGCCCCAGCATTTT. Its translation: CASSRQGSYSNQPQHF.